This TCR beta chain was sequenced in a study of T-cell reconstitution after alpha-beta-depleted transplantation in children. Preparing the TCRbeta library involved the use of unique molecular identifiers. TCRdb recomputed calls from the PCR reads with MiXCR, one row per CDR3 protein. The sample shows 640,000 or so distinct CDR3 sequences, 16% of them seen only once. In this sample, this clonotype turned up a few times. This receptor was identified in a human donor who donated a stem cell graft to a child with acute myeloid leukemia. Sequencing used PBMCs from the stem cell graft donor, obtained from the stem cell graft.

CDR3 protein: CSAGRDNSGNTIYF. CDR3 coding DNA: TGCAGCGCCGGCAGGGACAACTCTGGAAACACCATATATTTT. The chain is built from TRBV29-1 and TRBJ1-3, with TRBD1 as a possible D gene (6 bases). The V end lost 7 bases, the J end lost 0 bases, and 13 bases lay between the germline ends. In germline, CDR1 is SQVTM, CDR2 ANQGSEA. This CDR3 is 14 amino acids long.